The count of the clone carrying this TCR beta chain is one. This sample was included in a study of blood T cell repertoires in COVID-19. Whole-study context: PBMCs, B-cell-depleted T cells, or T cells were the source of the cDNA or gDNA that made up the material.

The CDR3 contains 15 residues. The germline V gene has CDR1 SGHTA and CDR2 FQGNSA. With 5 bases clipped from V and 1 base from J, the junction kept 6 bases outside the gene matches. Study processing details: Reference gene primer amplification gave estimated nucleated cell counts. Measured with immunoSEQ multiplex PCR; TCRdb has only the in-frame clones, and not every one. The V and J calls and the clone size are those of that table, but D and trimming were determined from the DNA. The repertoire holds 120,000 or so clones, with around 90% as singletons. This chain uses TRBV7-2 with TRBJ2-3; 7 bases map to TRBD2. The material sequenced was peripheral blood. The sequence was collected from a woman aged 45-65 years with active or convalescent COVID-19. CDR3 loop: CASSASGTRTDTQYF. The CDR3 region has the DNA TGTGCCAGCAGCGCCAGCGGGACCCGCACAGATACGCAGTATTTT.